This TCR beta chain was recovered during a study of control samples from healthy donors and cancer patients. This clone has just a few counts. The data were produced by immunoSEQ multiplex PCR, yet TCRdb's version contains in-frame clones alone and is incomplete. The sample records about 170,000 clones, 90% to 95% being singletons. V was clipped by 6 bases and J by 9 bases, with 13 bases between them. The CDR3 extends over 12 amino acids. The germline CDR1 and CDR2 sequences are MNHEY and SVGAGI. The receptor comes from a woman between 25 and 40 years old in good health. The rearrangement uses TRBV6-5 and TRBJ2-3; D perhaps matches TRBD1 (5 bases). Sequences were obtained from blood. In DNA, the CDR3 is TGTGCCAGCAGCTCCCCCCCAGGGACGCAGTATTTT. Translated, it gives CASSSPPGTQYF.